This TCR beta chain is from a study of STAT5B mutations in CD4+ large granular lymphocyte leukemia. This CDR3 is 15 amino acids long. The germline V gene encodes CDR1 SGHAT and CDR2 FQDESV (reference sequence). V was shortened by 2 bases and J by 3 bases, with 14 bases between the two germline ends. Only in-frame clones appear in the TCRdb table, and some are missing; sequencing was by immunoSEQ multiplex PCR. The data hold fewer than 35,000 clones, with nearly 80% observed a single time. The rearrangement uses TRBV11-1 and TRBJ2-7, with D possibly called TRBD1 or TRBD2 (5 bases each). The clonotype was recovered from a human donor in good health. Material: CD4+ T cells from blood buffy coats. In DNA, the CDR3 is TGTGCCAGCAGCTTAAGGGACCGTTCCAACTACGAGCAGTACTTC. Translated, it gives CASSLRDRSNYEQYF.